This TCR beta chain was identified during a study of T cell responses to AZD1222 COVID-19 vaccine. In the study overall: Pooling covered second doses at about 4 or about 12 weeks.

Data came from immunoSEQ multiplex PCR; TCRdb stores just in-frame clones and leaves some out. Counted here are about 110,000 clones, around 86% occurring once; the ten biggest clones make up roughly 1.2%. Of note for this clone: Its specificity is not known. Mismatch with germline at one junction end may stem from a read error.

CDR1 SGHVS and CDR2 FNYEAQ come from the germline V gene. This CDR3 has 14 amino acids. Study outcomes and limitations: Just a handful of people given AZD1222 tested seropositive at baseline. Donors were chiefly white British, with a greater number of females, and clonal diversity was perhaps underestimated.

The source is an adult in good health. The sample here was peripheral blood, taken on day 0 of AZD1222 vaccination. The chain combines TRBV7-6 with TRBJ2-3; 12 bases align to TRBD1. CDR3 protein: CASSLAGTGGHLDF. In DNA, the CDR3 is TGTGCCAGCAGCTTAGCGGGGACAGGGGGCCACCTCGATTTT.